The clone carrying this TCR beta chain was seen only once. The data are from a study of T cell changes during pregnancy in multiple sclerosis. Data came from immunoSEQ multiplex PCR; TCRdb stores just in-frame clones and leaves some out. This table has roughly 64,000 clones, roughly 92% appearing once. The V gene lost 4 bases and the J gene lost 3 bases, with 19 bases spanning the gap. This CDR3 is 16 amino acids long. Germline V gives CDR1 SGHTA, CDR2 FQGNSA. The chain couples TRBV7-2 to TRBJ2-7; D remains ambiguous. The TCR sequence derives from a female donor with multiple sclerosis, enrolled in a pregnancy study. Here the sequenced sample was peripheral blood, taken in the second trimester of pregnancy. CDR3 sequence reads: CASSSHPAVFLYEQYF. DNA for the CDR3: TGTGCCAGCAGCTCCCATCCGGCGGTGTTTCTCTACGAGCAGTACTTC.